Sequencing of this T cell receptor (beta chain) was carried out in a study of blood T cell repertoires in COVID-19. Participant age was roughly 18 to 95 years, and participants resided in about 25 US areas. V lost 10 bases to trimming and J lost 2 bases; unmatched junction nucleotides: 12. CDR3 size: 16 residues. CDR1 SEHNR and CDR2 FQNEAQ come from the germline V gene (reference sequence). This clone has only a few counts. How the authors handled the data: From reference gene primer amplification, estimates of nucleated cell counts were derived. TCRdb's table, derived via immunoSEQ multiplex PCR, lists solely in-frame clones and lacks some. V and J calls and clone size come straight from that table; D and trimming were deduced from the DNA. The table records a few hundred thousand clones, 80% to 85% of them present only once.

The material sequenced was PBMCs or T cells enriched from blood (not recorded which). V usage is TRBV7-9 and J usage is TRBJ2-1, with 9 bases aligning to TRBD2. The receptor comes from a woman in her 40s who had recovered from COVID-19. The DNA for the CDR3 is TGTGCCACCCGGCGGGAGGGGGGAGTGACCTACAATGAGCAGTTCTTC. Its translation is CATRREGGVTYNEQFF.